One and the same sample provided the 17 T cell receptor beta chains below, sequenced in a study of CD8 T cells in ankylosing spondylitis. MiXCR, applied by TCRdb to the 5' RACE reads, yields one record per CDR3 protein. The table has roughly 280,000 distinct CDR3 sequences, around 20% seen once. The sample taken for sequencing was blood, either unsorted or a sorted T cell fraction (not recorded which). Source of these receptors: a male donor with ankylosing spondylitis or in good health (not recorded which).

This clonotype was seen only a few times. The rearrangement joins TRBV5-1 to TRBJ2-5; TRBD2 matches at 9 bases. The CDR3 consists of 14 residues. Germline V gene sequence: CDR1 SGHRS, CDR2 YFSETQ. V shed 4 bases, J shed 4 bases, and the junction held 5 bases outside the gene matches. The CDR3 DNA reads TGCGCCAGCAGCATTAGCGGGAGCGGAGAGACCCAGTACTTC. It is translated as CASSISGSGETQYF. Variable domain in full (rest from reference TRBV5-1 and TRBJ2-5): KAGVTQTPRYLIKTRGQQVTLSCSPISGHRSVSWYQQTPGQGLQFLFEYFSETQRNKGNFPGRFSGRQFSNSRSEMNVSTLELGDSALYLCASSISGSGETQYFGPGTRLLVL.

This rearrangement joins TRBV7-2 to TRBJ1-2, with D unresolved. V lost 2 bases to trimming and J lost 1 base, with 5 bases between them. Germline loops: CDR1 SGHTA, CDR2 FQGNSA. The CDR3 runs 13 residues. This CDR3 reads CASSLQNNYGYTF. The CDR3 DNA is TGTGCCAGCAGCTTACAGAATAACTATGGCTACACCTTC.

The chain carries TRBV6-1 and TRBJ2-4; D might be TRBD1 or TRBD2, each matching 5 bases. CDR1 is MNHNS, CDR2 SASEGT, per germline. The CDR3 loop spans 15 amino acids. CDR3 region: CACEERGRGENIQYF. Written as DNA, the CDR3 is TGTGCTTGCGAGGAGAGGGGACGTGGGGAAAACATTCAGTACTTC.

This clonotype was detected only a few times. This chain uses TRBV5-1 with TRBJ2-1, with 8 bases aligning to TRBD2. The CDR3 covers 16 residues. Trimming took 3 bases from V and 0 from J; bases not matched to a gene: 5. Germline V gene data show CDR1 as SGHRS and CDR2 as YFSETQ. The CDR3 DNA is TGCGCCAGCAGCTCTTTAGCGGGAAGCTCCTACAATGAGCAGTTCTTC. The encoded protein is CASSSLAGSSYNEQFF.

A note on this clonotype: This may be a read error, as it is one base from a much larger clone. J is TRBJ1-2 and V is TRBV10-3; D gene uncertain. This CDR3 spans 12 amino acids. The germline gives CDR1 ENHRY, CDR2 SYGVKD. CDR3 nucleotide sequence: TGTACCATCAGTTCGGGCGACTATGGCTACACCTTC. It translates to CTISSGDYGYTF.

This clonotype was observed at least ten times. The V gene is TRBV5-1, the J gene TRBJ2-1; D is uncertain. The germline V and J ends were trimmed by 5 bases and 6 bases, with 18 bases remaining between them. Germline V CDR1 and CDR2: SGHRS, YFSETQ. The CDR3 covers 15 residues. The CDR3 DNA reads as TGCGCCAGCAGAAGCCTAGGCCGGCTAGTCAATGAGCAGTTCTTC. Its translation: CASRSLGRLVNEQFF.

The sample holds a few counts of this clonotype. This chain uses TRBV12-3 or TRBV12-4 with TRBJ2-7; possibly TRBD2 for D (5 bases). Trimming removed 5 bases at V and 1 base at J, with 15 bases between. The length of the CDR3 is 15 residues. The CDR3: CASSPGNSGSYEQYV. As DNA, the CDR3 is TGTGCCAGCAGTCCGGGAAACTCGGGGTCCTACGAGCAGTACGTC.

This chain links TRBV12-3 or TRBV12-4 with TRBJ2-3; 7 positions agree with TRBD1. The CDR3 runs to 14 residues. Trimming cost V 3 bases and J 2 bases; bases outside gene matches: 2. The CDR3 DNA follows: TGTGCCAGCAGTTTGACAGGGCCCACAGATACGCAGTATTTT. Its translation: CASSLTGPTDTQYF.

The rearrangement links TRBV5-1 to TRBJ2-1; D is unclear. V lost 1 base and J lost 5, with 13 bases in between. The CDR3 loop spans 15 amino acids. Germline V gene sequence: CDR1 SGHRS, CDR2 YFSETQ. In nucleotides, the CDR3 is TGCGCCAGCAGCTTGAATGGGCCATCCGACAATGAGCAGTTCTTC. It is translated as CASSLNGPSDNEQFF.

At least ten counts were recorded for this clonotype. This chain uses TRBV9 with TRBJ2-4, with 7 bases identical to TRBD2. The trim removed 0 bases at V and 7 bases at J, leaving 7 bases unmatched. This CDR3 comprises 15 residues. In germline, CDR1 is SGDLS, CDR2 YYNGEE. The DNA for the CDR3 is TGTGCCAGCAGCGTAGAGGGGCAGGGAGGGAACATTCAGTACTTC. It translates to CASSVEGQGGNIQYF.

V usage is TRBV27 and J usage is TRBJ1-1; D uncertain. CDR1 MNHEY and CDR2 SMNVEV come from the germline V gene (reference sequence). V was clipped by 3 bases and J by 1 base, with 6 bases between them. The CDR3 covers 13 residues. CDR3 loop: CASSFFGNTEAFF. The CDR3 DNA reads TGTGCCAGCAGTTTCTTTGGGAACACTGAAGCTTTCTTT.

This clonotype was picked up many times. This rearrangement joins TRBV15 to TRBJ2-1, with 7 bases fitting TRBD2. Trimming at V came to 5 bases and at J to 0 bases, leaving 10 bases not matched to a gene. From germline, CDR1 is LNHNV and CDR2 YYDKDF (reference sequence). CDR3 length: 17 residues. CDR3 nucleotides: TGTGCCACCAGCTCCCCTCGCCGGGAGGACTCCTACAATGAGCAGTTCTTC. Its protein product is CATSSPRREDSYNEQFF.

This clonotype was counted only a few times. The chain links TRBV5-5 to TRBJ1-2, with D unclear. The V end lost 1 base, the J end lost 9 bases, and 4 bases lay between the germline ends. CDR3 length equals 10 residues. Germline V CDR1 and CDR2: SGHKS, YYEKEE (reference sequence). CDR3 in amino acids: CASSLKSYTF. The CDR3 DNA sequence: TGTGCCAGCAGCTTGAAAAGCTACACCTTC. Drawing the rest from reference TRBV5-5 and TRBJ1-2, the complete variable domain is DAGVTQSPTHLIKTRGQQVTLRCSPISGHKSVSWYQQVLGQGPQFIFQYYEKEERGRGNFPDRFSARQFPNYSSELNVNALLLGDSALYLCASSLKSYTFGSGTRLTVV.

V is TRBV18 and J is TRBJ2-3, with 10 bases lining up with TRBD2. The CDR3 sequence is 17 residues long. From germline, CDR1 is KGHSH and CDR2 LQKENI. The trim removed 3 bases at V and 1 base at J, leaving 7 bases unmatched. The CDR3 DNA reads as TGTGCCAGCTCACCGCCTTCCCTAGCGGGGGGCACAGATACGCAGTATTTT. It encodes CASSPPSLAGGTDTQYF.

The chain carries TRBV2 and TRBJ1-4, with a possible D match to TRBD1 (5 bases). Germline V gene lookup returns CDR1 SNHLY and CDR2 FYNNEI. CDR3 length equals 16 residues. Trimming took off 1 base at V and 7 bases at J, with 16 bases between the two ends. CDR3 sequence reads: CASSEVRATRGEKLFF. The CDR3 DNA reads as TGTGCCAGCAGTGAAGTCAGGGCGACAAGGGGTGAAAAACTGTTTTTT.

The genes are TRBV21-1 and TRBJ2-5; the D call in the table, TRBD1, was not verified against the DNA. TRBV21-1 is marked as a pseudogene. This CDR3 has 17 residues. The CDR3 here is CASSLKGGQTLSWDQYF. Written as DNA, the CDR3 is TGTGCCAGCAGTCTAAAAGGGGGGCAGACCCTCTCGTGGGACCAGTACTTC.

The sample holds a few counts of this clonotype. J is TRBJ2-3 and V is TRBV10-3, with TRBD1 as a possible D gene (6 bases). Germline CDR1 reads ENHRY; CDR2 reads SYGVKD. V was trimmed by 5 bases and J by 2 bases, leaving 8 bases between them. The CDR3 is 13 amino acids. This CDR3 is CAISRDTTDTQYF. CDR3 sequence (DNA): TGTGCCATCAGTCGGGACACCACAGATACGCAGTATTTT.